This entry lists 10 T cell receptor beta chains sequenced from one sample in a study of beta chain features in type 1 diabetes. Expressed TCRB transcripts were sequenced because the isolated RNA had all been reverse transcribed beforehand. The assay was immunoSEQ multiplex PCR, and TCRdb's table has in-frame clones only and misses some. This sample has under 250,000 clones, with around 26% found just once. What was sequenced was central memory CD4+ T cells from blood. The receptors stem from a man younger than 45 in good health.

This chain connects TRBV14 to TRBJ2-3; D gene ambiguous. The V end lost 0 bases, the J end lost 1 base, and 11 bases lay between the germline ends. Germline V CDR1 and CDR2: SGHDN, FVKESK. The CDR3 contains 16 residues. CDR3 nucleotide sequence: TGTGCCAGCAGCCAAGATCCATGGCCAGGCACAGATACGCAGTATTTT. This translates into CASSQDPWPGTDTQYF.

The V gene is TRBV7-6, the J gene TRBJ2-7; D unclear. Trimming removed 1 base from V and 0 bases from J, with 10 bases in between. The CDR3 covers 15 residues. Germline CDR1 reads SGHVS; CDR2 reads FNYEAQ. The CDR3 region has the DNA TGTGCCAGCAGCTTAGGAGTGGGCAGCTCCTACGAGCAGTACTTC. Protein: CASSLGVGSSYEQYF.

CDR3 in DNA: TGTGCCAGCAGCTTAGATCGACTATCAAACATTCAGTACTTC. This gives the protein CASSLDRLSNIQYF. The chain couples TRBV7-6 to TRBJ2-4; D is perhaps TRBD2 (5 bases). V dropped 1 base and J dropped 6 bases, with 10 bases sitting between them. Germline values: CDR1 SGHVS, CDR2 FNYEAQ. The CDR3 runs 14 residues.

In its sample, this clone was seen a few times. The chain uses TRBV29-1 and TRBJ2-7, with 14 nucleotides matching TRBD2. V was clipped by 7 bases and J by 6 bases; unmatched bases: 11. The germline CDR1 and CDR2 sequences are SQVTM and ANQGSEA. This CDR3 is built from 15 residues. The CDR3 DNA is TGCAGCGCCTACGGACTAGCGGGAGGAGGGATCGAGCAGTACTTC. It translates to CSAYGLAGGGIEQYF.

Comments on this clone: An end of the junction differs from the germline gene, which may be a read error. This sequence joins TRBV10-2 and TRBJ2-3, with D hard to call. This CDR3 spans 11 amino acids. Germline loops: CDR1 WSHSY, CDR2 SAAADI. For the CDR3, the DNA is TGCGCCTGCAGTCAGTCAGATACGCAGTATTTT. Translation: CACSQSDTQYF.

This clone has just a few counts. V and J are TRBV11-2 and TRBJ2-5, with TRBD2 identical over 8 bases. From germline, CDR1 is SGHAT and CDR2 FQNNGV. The CDR3 runs to 14 residues. After removal of 3 bases from V and 1 base from J, the junction contained 1 base not matched to a gene. Written as DNA, the CDR3 is TGTGCCAGCAGCTTTACTAGCGGCCAAGAGACCCAGTACTTC. Translated: CASSFTSGQETQYF.

This clone occurred many times. The genes are TRBV7-2 and TRBJ2-2; D possibly uses TRBD1 or TRBD2 (5 bases each). Trimming pared 4 bases from V and 4 bases from J, leaving 13 bases between. This CDR3 comprises 15 residues. CDR1 is SGHTA, CDR2 FQGNSA, per germline. In DNA form, the CDR3 reads TGTGCCAGCAGCTCCCGACCGGGGCCCACCGGGGAGCTGTTTTTT. It encodes CASSSRPGPTGELFF.

V gene TRBV7-9 combines with J gene TRBJ1-4, with D unresolved. This CDR3 has 13 residues. The germline V and J ends were trimmed by 5 bases and 7 bases, with 11 bases remaining between them. The germline V gene encodes CDR1 SEHNR and CDR2 FQNEAQ (reference sequence). CDR3 DNA: TGTGCCAGCAGCGCGCTTGTATCTGAAAAACTGTTTTTT. Amino acids: CASSALVSEKLFF.

The rearrangement joins TRBV6-5 to TRBJ1-2; D gene unclear. Germline CDR1 and CDR2: MNHEY and SVGAGI. CDR3 length: 15 residues. The V gene lost 6 bases and the J gene lost 1 base, with 15 bases spanning the gap. CDR3 residues: CASRGPGRINYGYTF. For the CDR3, the DNA is TGTGCCAGCAGGGGTCCGGGGAGAATTAACTATGGCTACACCTTC.

This clone occurred a few times. The V call is TRBV6-5, the J call TRBJ2-3; 7 bases are a match to TRBD1. This CDR3 has 11 amino acids. Germline CDR1 MNHEY, CDR2 SVGAGI. The ends lost 7 bases at V and 7 bases at J; junction bases unmatched: 2. The CDR3: CASIRGNTQYF. The CDR3 DNA reads as TGTGCCAGCATCAGGGGGAATACGCAGTATTTT.